Listed below are T cell receptor beta chains from one sample, sequenced in a study of OX40 agonist ivuxolimab in advanced cancers. The data were produced by immunoSEQ multiplex PCR, yet TCRdb's version contains in-frame clones alone and is incomplete. The sample lists about 70,000 clones; approximately 89% were seen once. The sequences come from CD4+ or CD8+ T cells sorted from blood, collected in a trial of the OX40 agonist ivuxolimab. These receptors all stem from an adult with an advanced solid tumor such as melanoma, head and neck, liver or kidney cancer. Each CDR3 is given without its conserved first and last residue. Fields, in order: D gene, CDR3 length, V gene, CDR3 protein. D genes are given only for firm matches.

TRBD1 12 TRBV2 ANRVGTGTYEQY
. 13 TRBV5-1 ASSLAAGYQETQY
TRBD1 10 TRBV29-1 SVKDRAYEQY
. 12 TRBV6-1 ASRTLEDGTEAF
. 11 TRBV4-1 ASSQAGTNIQY
TRBD1 13 TRBV19 ASSNRGLVNNEQF
TRBD1 12 TRBV27 ASSLAGGWAGYT
. 14 TRBV15 ATSREGSSYNSPLH
TRBD2 13 TRBV11-2 ASSLTSGVSGELF
. 12 TRBV7-9 ASVRSSSGNTIY
TRBD1 13 TRBV5-1 ASSLDRGGMGGYT
. 13 TRBV5-1 ASSLEFGASYGYT
. 12 TRBV6-5 ASSYREVRDTQY
. 10 TRBV28 ASRLGGKPQH
. 11 TRBV6-5 ASSYREAGELF
. 10 TRBV29-1 SGRDSGNTIY